This entry lists 10 T cell receptor beta chains sequenced from one sample in a study of blood T cell repertoires in COVID-19. Assay used: immunoSEQ multiplex PCR; TCRdb lists only in-frame clones, some missing. The sample lists more than 250,000 clones, roughly 87% occurring once. The sequenced sample consisted of peripheral blood. These receptors all stem from a man aged 45-65 years with active or convalescent COVID-19.

The rearrangement links TRBV5-1 to TRBJ1-1; 11 positions agree with TRBD1. The CDR3 is made up of 13 amino acids. V dropped 2 bases and J dropped 11; count of bases not matched to a gene: 5. Germline CDR1 SGHRS, CDR2 YFSETQ. Here the CDR3 DNA reads TGCGCCAGCAGCTTCGGACAGGGGGCGAGCGCTTTCTTT. Its protein product is CASSFGQGASAFF.

This clone was seen a single time. This chain links TRBV5-5 with TRBJ2-3, with 7 nucleotides matching TRBD1. Trimming cost V 0 bases and J 2 bases; bases outside gene matches: 6. The CDR3 is made up of 16 amino acids. Germline values: CDR1 SGHKS, CDR2 YYEKEE (reference sequence). CDR3 sequence reads: CASSLVVQGSTDTQYF. In nucleotides, the CDR3 is TGTGCCAGCAGCTTGGTGGTACAGGGGTCCACAGATACGCAGTATTTT.

This clone was seen more than once but under ten times. Here the CDR3 reads CASSSGTRGVQQYF. CDR3 sequence (DNA): TGTGCCAGCAGCTCCGGGACTAGGGGAGTTCAGCAGTACTTC. This chain links TRBV3-1 (or the pseudogene TRBV3-2) with TRBJ2-7; 8 nucleotides align to TRBD2. Germline V lookup: CDR1 LGHDT, CDR2 YNNKEL (reference sequence). With 5 bases clipped from V and 8 bases from J, the junction kept 11 bases outside the gene matches. This CDR3 contains 14 residues.

The V gene is TRBV24-1, the J gene TRBJ1-5, with 7 bases fitting TRBD1. Germline loops: CDR1 KGHDR, CDR2 SFDVKD. The V segment lost 7 bases and the J segment 0 bases; nucleotides outside the gene matches: 8. CDR3 length: 16 amino acids. The CDR3 spells CATRTIQGDSNQPQHF. CDR3 in DNA: TGTGCCACCAGAACAATCCAGGGGGATAGCAATCAGCCCCAGCATTTT.

This clone occurred a few times. CDR3: CASSPPTAGKAFF. The CDR3 coding sequence is TGTGCCAGCAGTCCTCCAACCGCAGGGAAAGCTTTCTTT. This chain joins TRBV28 and TRBJ1-1, with a weak D call TRBD1 (5 bases). This CDR3 region has 13 residues. CDR1 MDHEN and CDR2 SYDVKM come from the germline V gene. Trimming removed 5 bases at V and 9 bases at J, with 16 bases between.

This rearrangement joins TRBV19 to TRBJ1-1; TRBD1 aligns across 8 bases. Per the germline V gene, CDR1 is LNHDA and CDR2 is SQIVND (reference sequence). V lost 5 bases and J lost 7; bases outside the gene matches: 3. The CDR3 extends over 12 amino acids. This CDR3 reads CASSPQGDEAFF. In DNA, the CDR3 is TGTGCCAGTAGTCCACAGGGGGATGAAGCTTTCTTT.

This chain links TRBV28 with TRBJ2-5; TRBD1 agrees at 11 bases. The CDR3 totals 16 residues. The germline CDR1 and CDR2 sequences are MDHEN and SYDVKM. The junction had 4 bases not matched to a gene; V was cut back by 2 bases and J by 2 bases. In DNA form, the CDR3 reads TGTGCCAGCAGTTTAGACCGGGACAGGGGGCAAGAGACCCAGTACTTC. This codes for CASSLDRDRGQETQYF.

The chain is built from TRBV5-1 and TRBJ2-1; 12 bases are shared with TRBD2. V shed 2 bases, J shed 6 bases, and the junction held 3 bases outside the gene matches. The CDR3 runs 15 residues. In germline, CDR1 is SGHRS, CDR2 YFSETQ. The CDR3 here is CASSFLAGGRNEQFF. The CDR3 DNA is TGCGCCAGCAGCTTTCTAGCGGGAGGGCGCAATGAGCAGTTCTTC.

This chain connects TRBV7-9 to TRBJ1-4, with D uncertain. V was pared by 4 bases and J by 3 bases, with 9 bases between. Per the germline V gene, CDR1 is SEHNR and CDR2 is FQNEAQ (reference sequence). This CDR3 spans 14 amino acids. CDR3 amino acids: CASSSPVANEKLFF. DNA for the CDR3: TGTGCCAGCAGCTCGCCCGTAGCTAATGAAAAACTGTTTTTT.

The rearrangement joins TRBV19 to TRBJ2-1; D is perhaps TRBD2 (6 bases). The CDR3 sequence is 13 residues long. Trimming left V 4 bases short and J 9 bases short, with 13 bases between. CDR1 is LNHDA, CDR2 SQIVND, per germline (reference sequence). CDR3 coding DNA: TGTGCCAGTAGTACCCGGGACTTCGGTGAGCAGTTCTTC. Translating gives CASSTRDFGEQFF.